The 5 T cell receptor beta chains below come from one sample, sequenced in a study of T cells after yellow fever vaccination. One entry per CDR3 protein, called by TCRdb with MiXCR from the 5' RACE reads. Here the sample spans some 390,000 distinct CDR3 sequences, around a sixth being singletons. Sequenced material: PBMCs, taken before the yellow fever booster vaccination. Every receptor here comes from a man between 18 and 29 years old who received the YFV17D yellow fever vaccine.

The J gene is TRBJ1-4, the V gene TRBV4-3; D unresolved. There are 13 residues in the CDR3. Germline-derived CDR1 and CDR2 are LGHNA and YSLEER. Trimming took 3 bases from V and 7 from J, leaving 9 bases between them. As DNA, the CDR3 is TGCGCCAGCAGCCACGCCTTTGGTGAAAAACTGTTTTTT. Translating gives CASSHAFGEKLFF.

The V and J genes are TRBV28 and TRBJ2-2, with 14 bases that match TRBD2. The CDR3 spans 15 residues. Germline CDR1 and CDR2: MDHEN and SYDVKM. After removal of 10 bases from V and 3 bases from J, the junction contained 4 bases not matched to a gene. CDR3 in DNA: TGTGCCACCGGACTAGCGGGGGGTTACACCGGGGAGCTGTTTTTT. It encodes CATGLAGGYTGELFF.

The V and J genes are TRBV9 and TRBJ1-3; D remains ambiguous. Germline values: CDR1 SGDLS, CDR2 YYNGEE. This CDR3 region has 16 residues. V was cut by 0 bases and J by 1 base, with 11 bases left in between. The CDR3 DNA is TGTGCCAGCAGCGTAGCGCCGGACCGATCTGGAAACACCATATATTTT. Translated: CASSVAPDRSGNTIYF.

The V call is TRBV6-5, the J call TRBJ2-3; weak D call: TRBD2 (7 bases). Germline assignment: CDR1 MNHEY and CDR2 SVGAGI. V shed 0 bases and J shed 1 base, with 11 bases lying between them. The CDR3 is 16 residues long. CDR3 in amino acids: CASSYSGGLGTDTQYF. The CDR3 DNA reads TGTGCCAGCAGTTACTCGGGGGGGCTTGGCACAGATACGCAGTATTTT.

This clonotype was picked up a small number of times. This chain uses TRBV7-2 with TRBJ1-1; possible D gene TRBD1, 5 bases. The CDR3 contains 14 residues. The germline gives CDR1 SGHTA, CDR2 FQGNSA. The V gene lost 6 bases and the J gene lost 2 bases, with 13 bases spanning the gap. The CDR3 region has the DNA TGTGCCAGCAGGTTAAGCAGGGACAACACTGAAGCTTTCTTT. Translated: CASRLSRDNTEAFF.